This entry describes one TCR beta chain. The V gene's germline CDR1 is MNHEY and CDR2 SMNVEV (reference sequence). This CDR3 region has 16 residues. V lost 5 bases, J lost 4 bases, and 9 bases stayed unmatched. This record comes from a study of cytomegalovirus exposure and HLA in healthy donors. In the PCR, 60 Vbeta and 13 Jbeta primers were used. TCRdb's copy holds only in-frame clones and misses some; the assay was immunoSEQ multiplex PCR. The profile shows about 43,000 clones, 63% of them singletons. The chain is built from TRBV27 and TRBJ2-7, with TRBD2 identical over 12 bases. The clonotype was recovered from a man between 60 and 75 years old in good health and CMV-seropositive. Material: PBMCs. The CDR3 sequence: CASSPTSGSGSYEQYF. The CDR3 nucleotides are TGTGCCAGCAGTCCGACTAGCGGGAGTGGTTCTTACGAGCAGTACTTC.